Sequencing of this TCR beta chain was carried out in a study of T cells in Graves' hyperthyroidism and ophthalmopathy. The source material, RNA transcripts, was used to amplify TCR beta CDR3 regions. HTBI primers were employed in a first-round RT-PCR of the TCR CDR3. TCRdb independently ran MiXCR on the multiplex PCR reads; one entry per CDR3 protein. This sample has approximately 590,000 distinct CDR3 sequences, with 15% to 18% found just once. V was shortened by 1 base and J by 0 bases, with 18 bases between the two germline ends. Per the germline V gene, CDR1 is DFQATT and CDR2 is SNEGSKA (reference sequence). The CDR3 sequence is 17 residues long. This clonotype was observed a handful of times. Patients having uncontrolled infection, another autoimmune disease, pregnancy or lactation were not included.

The TCR was taken from a woman aged 30 to 39 with Graves' hyperthyroidism. Material: blood. The chain joins TRBV20-1 to TRBJ1-1; no clear D gene. The DNA of the CDR3 is TGCAGTGCTAGAGCCTCTGGACCTACCCTAATGAACACTGAAGCTTTCTTT. Protein product: CSARASGPTLMNTEAFF.